Presented here are 7 T cell receptor beta chains from one specimen sequenced in a study of response to subunit inactivated influenza vaccine. TCRdb processed the RT-PCR reads anew with MiXCR; each CDR3 protein has one entry. The sample has hundreds of thousands of distinct CDR3 sequences, roughly 14% seen once. The sample in question was PBMCs from blood, obtained less than 15 days before vaccination. Receptor source: a man aged 50 or older who received an inactivated influenza vaccine.

The chain links TRBV4-3 to TRBJ2-2; TRBD2 aligns across 13 bases. CDR3 length equals 16 residues. The germline CDR1 and CDR2 sequences are LGHNA and YSLEER. V was clipped by 7 bases and J by 6 bases; unmatched bases: 8. For the CDR3, the DNA is TGCGCCAGCAACCGACTAGCGGGAGGCCAAGCCGGGGAGCTGTTTTTT. This gives the protein CASNRLAGGQAGELFF.

This clonotype has at least ten counts. The chain uses TRBV28 and TRBJ1-1, with a tentative D call TRBD1 (5 bases). The CDR3 length is 13 residues. Between the trimmed V and J ends, which lost 4 bases and 1 base, there was a span of 7 bases. CDR1 is MDHEN, CDR2 SYDVKM, per germline. This chain's CDR3 is CASSWDSNTEAFF. The CDR3, as DNA: TGTGCCAGCAGTTGGGACTCGAACACTGAAGCTTTCTTT.

This chain links TRBV6-2 or TRBV6-3 with TRBJ2-7; 7 bases map to TRBD1. CDR1 is MNHEY and CDR2 is SVGEGT in the germline V gene. V lost 7 bases and J lost 2; bases outside the gene matches: 8. This CDR3 region has 14 residues. The CDR3 here is CASNFPGQTYEQYF. The CDR3 DNA reads TGTGCCAGCAACTTTCCGGGACAGACCTACGAGCAGTACTTC.

J is TRBJ1-2 and V is TRBV5-1; D unresolved. The germline gives CDR1 SGHRS, CDR2 YFSETQ. V dropped 4 bases and J dropped 4 bases, with 14 bases sitting between them. This CDR3 has 14 amino acids. Written as DNA, the CDR3 is TGCGCCAGCAGCCAAGCGGGTTTTGGCTATGGCTACACCTTC. Amino acid sequence: CASSQAGFGYGYTF.

This clonotype was picked up a small number of times. The chain joins TRBV3-1 to TRBJ1-4; a possible D gene is TRBD1 (5 bases). The germline CDR1 and CDR2 sequences are LGHDT and YNNKEL (reference sequence). Between the trimmed V and J ends, which lost 4 bases and 3 bases, there was a span of 12 bases. CDR3 size: 15 residues. The CDR3 loop is CASSLGLLANEKLFF. The CDR3 nucleotides are TGTGCCAGCAGCCTGGGACTGTTAGCTAATGAAAAACTGTTTTTT.

This clonotype was observed many times. The chain couples TRBV3-1 to TRBJ1-2; maybe TRBD1 (6 bases). V was trimmed by 8 bases and J by 7 bases, leaving 20 bases between them. CDR3 length: 14 residues. Germline lookup yields CDR1 LGHDT and CDR2 YNNKEL (reference sequence). CDR3 in amino acids: CASHQGGGNTGYTF. The DNA for the CDR3 is TGTGCCAGCCACCAGGGAGGGGGTAATACTGGCTACACCTTC.

In its sample, this clonotype was seen a few times. The chain couples TRBV4-3 to TRBJ1-1; D unclear. The V and J ends lost 1 base and 0 bases respectively, with 12 bases between them. The CDR3 consists of 16 residues. Germline CDR1 reads LGHNA; CDR2 reads YSLEER. In DNA, the CDR3 is TGCGCCAGCAGCCAAGGGAGACACCGAATGAACACTGAAGCTTTCTTT. As protein: CASSQGRHRMNTEAFF.